Listed below are T cell receptor beta chains from one sample, sequenced in a study of control samples from healthy donors and cancer patients. Sequencing was performed with immunoSEQ multiplex PCR; in TCRdb, only in-frame clones are kept and a portion is missing. The sample has about 160,000 clones, roughly 94% seen once. The sample was PBMCs. All receptors come from a man aged 55-75 years with colorectal cancer. Each CDR3 is given with its conserved first and last residue. Fields, in order: J gene, V gene, clone size, D gene, CDR3 protein, CDR3 DNA. A D gene is named only where the DNA matches it firmly. The size field is filled for only some rows; it gives once, few, many or a size class.

j_gene: TRBJ2-7; v_gene: TRBV6-2/TRBV6-3; abundance: -; d_gene: TRBD1; CDR3aa: CASSYGLGQGTYEQYF; CDR3nt: TGTGCCAGCAGTTACGGGCTGGGACAGGGGACCTACGAGCAGTACTTC
j_gene: TRBJ1-5; v_gene: TRBV2; abundance: -; d_gene: -; CDR3aa: CAVRRPNQPQHF; CDR3nt: TGTGCCGTCAGGCGCCCCAATCAGCCCCAGCATTTT
j_gene: TRBJ2-1; v_gene: TRBV4-1; abundance: -; d_gene: -; CDR3aa: CASSQEGRGFGNNEQFF; CDR3nt: TGCGCCAGCAGCCAAGAGGGGCGCGGGTTTGGGAACAATGAGCAGTTCTTC
j_gene: TRBJ1-5; v_gene: TRBV19; abundance: few; d_gene: -; CDR3aa: CASSLQDQPQHF; CDR3nt: TGTGCCAGTAGTTTACAGGATCAGCCCCAGCATTTT
j_gene: TRBJ2-5; v_gene: TRBV5-1; abundance: -; d_gene: TRBD1; CDR3aa: CASSSTGGWETQYF; CDR3nt: TGCGCCAGCAGCTCTACAGGGGGCTGGGAGACCCAGTACTTC
j_gene: TRBJ1-2; v_gene: TRBV7-2; abundance: -; d_gene: -; CDR3aa: CASSALGGSGYTF; CDR3nt: TGTGCCAGCAGCGCCCTGGGGGGCTCTGGCTACACCTTC
j_gene: TRBJ2-5; v_gene: TRBV5-4; abundance: -; d_gene: -; CDR3aa: CASSLGGGEGTQYF; CDR3nt: TGTGCCAGCAGCTTAGGCGGGGGCGAAGGGACCCAGTACTTC
j_gene: TRBJ2-7; v_gene: TRBV6-5; abundance: once; d_gene: -; CDR3aa: CASSHRRSGEQYF; CDR3nt: TGTGCCAGCAGTCACCGCAGGAGCGGCGAGCAGTACTTC
j_gene: TRBJ2-1; v_gene: TRBV7-8; abundance: -; d_gene: TRBD1; CDR3aa: CASSPRQGGEQFF; CDR3nt: TGTGCCAGCAGCCCAAGACAGGGCGGTGAGCAGTTCTTC
j_gene: TRBJ1-2; v_gene: TRBV7-9; abundance: -; d_gene: TRBD1; CDR3aa: CASSLVGQGPPSNYGYTF; CDR3nt: TGTGCCAGCAGCTTAGTGGGACAGGGCCCACCGTCCAACTATGGCTACACCTTC
j_gene: TRBJ1-2; v_gene: TRBV6-1; abundance: -; d_gene: TRBD1; CDR3aa: CASSGSDRGPVNYGYTF; CDR3nt: TGTGCCAGCAGTGGAAGCGACAGGGGGCCTGTAAACTATGGCTACACCTTC
j_gene: TRBJ2-3; v_gene: TRBV27; abundance: -; d_gene: TRBD2; CDR3aa: CASSLRVASGGRTDTQYF; CDR3nt: TGTGCCAGCAGTTTACGGGTGGCTAGCGGGGGGCGCACAGATACGCAGTATTTT